This T cell receptor beta chain was profiled in a study of breast tumors, draining lymph nodes, adjacent tissues. General study findings and limits: Tumor repertoires ranked between lymph nodes and nontumor tissue in diversity, with V and J gene preferences.

Breast cancer patients provided tissue from their axillary draining lymph nodes. TCRdb reprocessed the multiplex PCR reads via MiXCR and lists one record per CDR3 protein. Here the sample spans about 270,000 distinct CDR3 sequences, 30% being singletons. The CDR3 loop spans 16 amino acids. The V and J ends lost 3 bases and 6 bases respectively, with 18 bases between them. Germline CDR1 reads SGHVS; CDR2 reads FQNEAQ. The table lists this clonotype with many counts. Its antigen is not known. This clonotype was obtained from a female donor with breast cancer. Some clones in this sample may be carry-over from other donors' samples. Input material: axillary lymph node tissue. This sequence joins TRBV7-8 and TRBJ2-1; unclear D gene. As DNA, the CDR3 is TGTGCCAGCAGCTTCACCGAGTTTGGTATTGGCAATGAGCAGTTCTTC. It encodes CASSFTEFGIGNEQFF.